This T cell receptor beta chain derives from a study of T cells in Graves' hyperthyroidism and ophthalmopathy. About the research overall: Staff took peripheral blood when the initial diagnosis was made, before any treatment began.

Researchers amplified the TCR beta CDR3 regions from RNA transcripts. The HTBI primer set served for first-round RT-PCR of the TCR CDR3. One entry per CDR3 protein, called by TCRdb with MiXCR from the multiplex PCR reads. The data show about 740,000 distinct CDR3 sequences, around 15% seen once. When ophthalmopathy did not progress within 18 months, Graves' hyperthyroidism was considered stable. Lactation, pregnancy, other autoimmune disease or uncontrolled infection excluded patients. Diagnoses were established using clinical symptoms, serum thyroxine and TRAb, thyroid ultrasound and orbital computed tomography. V dropped 4 bases and J dropped 4 bases, with 13 bases sitting between them. The CDR3 consists of 13 residues. From germline, CDR1 is SQVTM and CDR2 ANQGSEA.

The sequencing sample was made of blood. The chain carries TRBV29-1 and TRBJ1-2; D unclear. The origin of this receptor is a woman younger than 30 with Graves' hyperthyroidism. In DNA, the CDR3 is TGCAGCGTTGGGTCGGAGGGAGGCTATGGCTACACCTTC. It is translated as CSVGSEGGYGYTF.